This TCR beta chain appears in the sequencing data of a study of blood T cells in healthy people across ages. A J-beta primer mix and a sample-barcoded 5' primer were used in a second PCR of about 7 to 12 cycles. TCRdb reanalysed the 5' RACE reads using MiXCR and keeps one entry per CDR3 protein. Of roughly 570,000 distinct CDR3 sequences listed, roughly a quarter are singletons. V was cut by 1 base and J by 6 bases, with 7 bases left in between. In germline, CDR1 is SGHKS, CDR2 YYEKEE (reference sequence). CDR3 length: 13 residues. The V call is TRBV5-5, the J call TRBJ2-2; D uncertain. The sample consisted of blood. This TCR was recovered from a woman between 65 and 79 years old in good health. This chain's CDR3 is CASSLYAPGELFF. CDR3 nucleotide sequence: TGTGCCAGCAGCTTGTATGCGCCCGGGGAGCTGTTTTTT.